This section outlines one TCR beta chain sequence together with its context. The treatment denotes: PENTA 11 planned treatment interruption arm or continuous ART arm. The data derive from a study of HIV-infected children after antiretroviral therapy interruption. RNA-based 3' RACE libraries used unique molecular identifiers. TCRdb reprocessed the 3' RACE reads with MiXCR, giving one entry per CDR3 protein. The table has about 89,000 distinct CDR3 sequences, roughly 6.7% seen once; the top ten hold 1% to 1.3%. This CDR3 spans 15 amino acids. From germline, CDR1 is SGDLS and CDR2 YYNGEE. Trimming took 0 bases from V and 2 from J, leaving 11 bases between them.

The clonotype comes from a pool of human donors with HIV. The V and J genes are TRBV9 and TRBJ1-1; a weak D match, TRBD1 (5 bases). The specimen comprised CD45RA+ CD4+ T cells from PBMCs, pooled from several time points, sampled from a donor given antiretroviral therapy, either interrupted or continuous. Subset of the sample: naive CD4+ CD45RA+ CD45RO- T cells. Here the CDR3 reads CASSVESTVNTEAFF. CDR3 in DNA: TGTGCCAGCAGCGTAGAATCGACAGTAAACACTGAAGCTTTCTTT.